A single T cell receptor (beta chain) is shown here with its context. The assay ran at deep level. The method was immunoSEQ multiplex PCR; TCRdb's version includes in-frame clones alone and lacks a portion of them. The repertoire holds roughly 2.1 million clones, with roughly 91% as singletons. These data are taken from a study of shared clonotypes between healthy human individuals. Per germline, CDR1 LGHNA and CDR2 YSLEER. V was shortened by 2 bases and J by 0 bases, with 17 bases between the two germline ends. The CDR3 runs 18 residues. CD8 cells classed as naive were CD45RO-negative and positively selected for CCR7, excluding terminally differentiated effector memory CD45RA+ cells.

The chain combines TRBV4-3 with TRBJ2-1; D might be TRBD1 or TRBD2, each matching 5 bases. The sequence derives from a man aged 18 to 29 in good health. Some clones in this sample may be carry-over from other donors' samples. The sample was naive CD8+ T cells from PBMCs. CDR3 sequence: CASSQYWGTLSSYNEQFF. The CDR3 coding sequence is TGCGCCAGCAGCCAATATTGGGGGACCTTAAGCTCCTACAATGAGCAGTTCTTC.